These 8 T cell receptor beta chains came from one sample sequenced in a study of blood T cell repertoires in COVID-19. The protocol was immunoSEQ multiplex PCR, while the TCRdb copy is restricted to in-frame clones and leaves out a portion. The sample yields 200,000 to 300,000 clones, 86% seen once. Sequencing was carried out using peripheral blood. The receptors here all came from a young man with active or convalescent COVID-19.

The chain combines TRBV9 with TRBJ2-6; 7 bases match TRBD1. The CDR3 has 16 residues. CDR1 and CDR2 from the germline V gene are SGDLS and YYNGEE. The V and J ends lost 3 bases and 2 bases, in that order; junction bases with no gene match: 5. The CDR3 region is CASSERGTAGANVLTF. The CDR3 DNA reads as TGTGCCAGCAGCGAAAGAGGGACAGCTGGGGCCAACGTCCTGACTTTC.

The chain couples TRBV6-6 to TRBJ1-2, with D perhaps matching TRBD1 (6 bases). This CDR3 contains 13 residues. Trimming took 5 bases from V and 4 from J, leaving 11 bases between them. Germline assignment: CDR1 MNHNY and CDR2 SVGAGI (reference sequence). The CDR3 coding sequence is TGTGCCAGCAGTGCCGACAGGTCCTATGGCTACACCTTC. Its translation: CASSADRSYGYTF.

The chain has TRBV11-3 and TRBJ2-1; weak D call: TRBD2 (5 bases). The CDR3 has 16 amino acids. V was trimmed by 2 bases and J by 1 base, leaving 12 bases between them. In germline, CDR1 is SGHNT, CDR2 YENEEA. The CDR3 here is CASSLSFGGSYNEQFF. The CDR3 coding sequence is TGTGCCAGCAGCTTAAGTTTTGGAGGATCCTACAATGAGCAGTTCTTC. The variable domain in full, with the rest retrieved from reference TRBV11-3 and TRBJ2-1, is EAGVVQSPRYKIIEKKQPVAFWCNPISGHNTLYWYLQNLGQGPELLIRYENEEAVDDSQLPKDRFSAERLKGVDSTLKIQPAELGDSAVYLCASSLSFGGSYNEQFFGPGTRLTVL.

The V gene is TRBV7-2, the J gene TRBJ2-1; D is possibly TRBD2 (6 bases). The V end was cut by 0 bases, the J end by 16 bases, with 16 bases between. The CDR3 length is 13 residues. Germline CDR1 reads SGHTA; CDR2 reads FQGNSA. The CDR3: CASSLAGHTSIFF. CDR3 DNA sequence: TGTGCCAGCAGCTTAGCCGGACACACTAGCATTTTCTTC. The full variable domain, with the rest looked up from reference TRBV7-2 and TRBJ2-1, is GAGVSQSPSNKVTEKGKDVELRCDPISGHTALYWYRQSLGQGLEFLIYFQGNSAPDKSGLPSDRFSAERTGGSVSTLTIQRTQQEDSAVYLCASSLAGHTSIFFGPGTRLTVL.

The chain joins TRBV28 to TRBJ2-1; possibly TRBD1 for D (5 bases). In germline, CDR1 is MDHEN, CDR2 SYDVKM. Trimming pared 6 bases from V and 0 bases from J, leaving 12 bases between. The CDR3 contains 15 residues. The CDR3 loop is CASRLDSRSYNEQFF. CDR3 nucleotide sequence: TGTGCCAGCAGATTAGACAGCCGCTCCTACAATGAGCAGTTCTTC.

This chain joins TRBV4-1 and TRBJ1-1; no clear D. Germline CDR1 is MGHRA and CDR2 is YSYEKL. This CDR3 spans 15 amino acids. Trimming stripped 5 bases from V and 4 bases from J, with 17 bases between. The CDR3 region has the DNA TGCGCCAGCAGCACACGACTCGGGGAGAGCACTGAAGCTTTCTTT. Translating gives CASSTRLGESTEAFF.

The chain employs TRBV30 and TRBJ1-1; unclear D gene. The CDR3 is 11 amino acids. Trimming took off 6 bases at V and 8 bases at J, with 13 bases between the two ends. Per the germline V gene, CDR1 is GTSNPN and CDR2 is SVGIG (reference sequence). The CDR3 bases are TGTGCCTGCGGGTGGAGGGCAGAAGCTTTCTTT. Translation gives CACGWRAEAFF.

The DNA of the CDR3 is TGTGCCAGCAGTTACCCTAGGTACAACACCGGGGAGCTGTTTTTT. Residues: CASSYPRYNTGELFF. This chain links TRBV6-2 or TRBV6-3 with TRBJ2-2; D gene unclear. The V end was cut by 2 bases, the J end by 2 bases, with 9 bases between. The CDR3 length is 15 residues. Germline values: CDR1 MNHEY, CDR2 SVGEGT.